The 30 T cell receptor beta chains below all came from one sample that was sequenced in a study of T cells in Graves' hyperthyroidism and ophthalmopathy. Researchers took RNA transcripts and amplified the TCR beta CDR3 regions from them. The HTBI set primed first-round TCR CDR3 RT-PCR. TCRdb fed the multiplex PCR reads into MiXCR, producing one record per CDR3 protein. The sample consists of approximately 500,000 distinct CDR3 sequences, 40% to 55% of them appearing once. Sequenced input: peripheral blood or thyroid tissue (not recorded which). The receptors were sampled from a woman under 30 with Graves' hyperthyroidism.

Sample share makes this clonotype medium-sized (0.01 to 0.1%). The chain carries TRBV7-8 and TRBJ2-7; D remains ambiguous. CDR3 length equals 12 residues. The germline V and J ends were trimmed by 5 bases and 6 bases, with 11 bases remaining between them. CDR1 SGHVS and CDR2 FQNEAQ come from the germline V gene. In nucleotides, the CDR3 is TGTGCCAGCAGCGTCCCGGTGTCCGAGCAGTACTTC. Protein product: CASSVPVSEQYF. The full variable domain, rest sourced from reference TRBV7-8 and TRBJ2-7, is GAGVSQSPRYKVAKRGQDVALRCDPISGHVSLFWYQQALGQGPEFLTYFQNEAQLDKSGLPSDRFFAERPEGSVSTLKIQRTQQEDSAVYLCASSVPVSEQYFGPGTRLTVT.

Concerning this clonotype itself: This may be a read error, as it is one base from a much larger clone. This rearrangement joins TRBV29-1 to TRBJ2-7; D not resolved. This CDR3 comprises 10 residues. Germline V CDR1 and CDR2: SQVTM, ANQGSEA. Between the trimmed V and J ends, which lost 3 bases and 7 bases, there was a span of 7 bases. The CDR3 sequence is CSVESNEQYF. CDR3 nucleotides: TGCAGCGTTGAGTCGAATGAGCAGTACTTC.

The V gene is TRBV7-2, the J gene TRBJ2-2; perhaps TRBD2 as D (5 bases). Per germline, CDR1 SGHTA and CDR2 FQGNSA. The CDR3 spans 16 residues. The V end lost 8 bases, the J end lost 1 base, and 17 bases lay between the germline ends. The CDR3 protein is CASSKETTLNTGELFF. As DNA, the CDR3 is TGTGCCAGCTCAAAGGAGACTACCTTGAACACCGGGGAGCTGTTTTTT.

This clonotype was observed at least ten times. CDR3 nucleotides: TGCAGCGTTGAAGGTGGTTGGGACCGGTCTAACTATGGCTACACCTTC. It encodes CSVEGGWDRSNYGYTF. J is TRBJ1-2 and V is TRBV29-1, with D possibly being TRBD1 (5 bases). CDR1 SQVTM and CDR2 ANQGSEA come from the germline V gene. This CDR3 contains 16 residues. V was pared by 1 base and J by 0 bases, with 15 bases between.

The V gene is TRBV20-1, the J gene TRBJ2-5, with D perhaps being TRBD1 or TRBD2 (6 bases each). Trimming shortened V by 6 bases and J by 4 bases, and 18 bases separated the two germline ends. The CDR3 sequence is 14 residues long. Germline lookup yields CDR1 DFQATT and CDR2 SNEGSKA (reference sequence). The CDR3 protein is CSASGAVVGETQYF. The DNA of the CDR3 is TGCAGTGCCTCGGGGGCGGTCGTTGGAGAGACCCAGTACTTC.

This clonotype was observed many times. The rearrangement joins TRBV10-3 to TRBJ2-7; D is uncertain. The germline CDR1 and CDR2 sequences are ENHRY and SYGVKD. Between the trimmed V and J ends, which lost 5 bases and 7 bases, there was a span of 12 bases. The CDR3 consists of 12 residues. The CDR3 bases are TGTGCCATCAGTTCGACCGGCAAGGAGCAGTACTTC. Its protein product is CAISSTGKEQYF.

This clonotype was found a few times. V gene TRBV14 combines with J gene TRBJ1-2; a weak D match, TRBD1 (6 bases). Germline V lookup: CDR1 SGHDN, CDR2 FVKESK. This CDR3 is 21 amino acids long. Trimming took 0 bases from V and 0 from J, leaving 26 bases between them. CDR3 in DNA: TGTGCCAGCAGCCAAGATCTGGCGTTTCTGGGGGCCCCTGACCCTAACTATGGCTACACCTTC. It codes for CASSQDLAFLGAPDPNYGYTF.

J is TRBJ1-6 and V is TRBV6-1, with TRBD1 matching over 7 bases. Germline assignment: CDR1 MNHNS and CDR2 SASEGT. V dropped 2 bases and J dropped 2; count of bases not matched to a gene: 12. The CDR3 consists of 19 residues. The CDR3 DNA follows: TGTGCCAGCAGTGAACGGGCAGGGGGATTCTCTACCTATAATTCACCCCTCCACTTT. It yields the protein CASSERAGGFSTYNSPLHF.

The chain couples TRBV12-3 or TRBV12-4 to TRBJ1-3; possibly TRBD1 for D (5 bases). With 4 bases removed from V and 0 bases from J, the gap between germline ends came to 13 bases. This CDR3 has 16 residues. CDR3 nucleotides: TGTGCCAGCAGTTCCTTCCTCGACAGCTCTGGAAACACCATATATTTT. Its protein is CASSSFLDSSGNTIYF.

This clonotype was seen ten or more times. The chain is built from TRBV20-1 and TRBJ2-7, with D possibly called TRBD1 or TRBD2 (6 bases each). Germline V gene sequence: CDR1 DFQATT, CDR2 SNEGSKA (reference sequence). The CDR3 covers 13 residues. V lost 5 bases to trimming and J lost 6 bases, with 17 bases between them. Written as DNA, the CDR3 is TGCAGTGCTTTACAGGGAGGCGGCGTCGAGCAGTACTTC. Protein sequence: CSALQGGGVEQYF.

The chain links TRBV20-1 to TRBJ1-5; 8 positions match TRBD1. Losses at the gene ends were 7 bases for V and 14 bases for J; bases not matched to a gene: 13. The CDR3 totals 12 residues. Per germline, CDR1 DFQATT and CDR2 SNEGSKA (reference sequence). The CDR3 DNA follows: TGCAGTGTTGGGGGGGCAGGGGGCCTCGAGCATTTT. Amino acids: CSVGGAGGLEHF.

The chain uses TRBV12-3 or TRBV12-4 and TRBJ2-2, with TRBD2 matching 11 bases. This CDR3 is 15 amino acids long. The V and J ends lost 7 bases and 4 bases, in that order; junction bases with no gene match: 5. The CDR3 DNA reads as TGTGCCAGCACCCTTAGCGGGAGGGCCACCGGGGAGCTGTTTTTT. Its protein is CASTLSGRATGELFF.

This clonotype was seen many times. This sequence joins TRBV10-1 and TRBJ2-7, with TRBD2 as a possible D gene (6 bases). CDR1 is WNHNN, CDR2 SYGVQD, per germline (reference sequence). Trimming removed 8 bases from V and 4 bases from J, with 18 bases in between. The CDR3 loop spans 14 amino acids. This CDR3 reads CASVTGSEIYEQYF. CDR3 coding DNA: TGCGCCAGCGTTACCGGGAGTGAGATTTACGAGCAGTACTTC.

Concerning this clonotype: This may come from a read error, since a much larger clone is one base off. The chain has TRBV4-3 and TRBJ2-2; D gene ambiguous. CDR1 LGHNA and CDR2 YSLEER come from the germline V gene. CDR3 length: 14 residues. V gave up 4 bases and J gave up 3 bases, with 9 bases separating them. The CDR3 DNA follows: TGCGCCAGCAGCCGTCTAACGGACACCGGGGAGCTGTTTTTT. It specifies CASSRLTDTGELFF.

The J gene is TRBJ2-6, the V gene TRBV2, with a tentative D call TRBD1 (6 bases). CDR1 is SNHLY and CDR2 is FYNNEI in the germline V gene. V dropped 2 bases and J dropped 0 bases, with 8 bases sitting between them. The CDR3 totals 16 residues. The CDR3 DNA sequence: TGTGCCAGCAGTGAAACAGGGAGCTCTGGGGCCAACGTCCTGACTTTC. Its protein is CASSETGSSGANVLTF.

This clonotype was seen many times. The chain carries TRBV15 and TRBJ1-1, with 7 bases that match TRBD1. With 0 bases clipped from V and 2 bases from J, the junction kept 9 bases outside the gene matches. Germline CDR1 is LNHNV and CDR2 is YYDKDF (reference sequence). The CDR3 contains 17 residues. The CDR3 loop is CATSRDPDRTLNTEAFF. The CDR3 bases are TGTGCCACCAGCAGAGATCCGGACAGGACACTAAACACTGAAGCTTTCTTT.

J is TRBJ1-1 and V is TRBV11-3, with 7 bases that match TRBD1. CDR3 size: 12 residues. Germline V gene lookup returns CDR1 SGHNT and CDR2 YENEEA. V was pared by 5 bases and J by 8 bases, with 5 bases of the junction left unmatched. The CDR3 reads CASSRRTGEAFF. Written as DNA, the CDR3 is TGTGCCAGCAGCCGACGGACAGGAGAAGCTTTCTTT.

This clonotype was counted once. The V call is TRBV29-1, the J call TRBJ1-2; D is ambiguous. Deletions cut 8 bases from V and 3 bases from J, with 16 bases between. CDR1 is SQVTM, CDR2 ANQGSEA, per germline. The CDR3 covers 13 residues. The CDR3 nucleotides are TGCAGCCAAGCGCAGGATCACTACTATGGCTACACCTTC. It codes for CSQAQDHYYGYTF.

This clonotype was counted at least ten times. V is TRBV2 and J is TRBJ1-1; D perhaps matches TRBD1 (6 bases). CDR1 is SNHLY, CDR2 FYNNEI, per germline. Trimming left V 8 bases short and J 6 bases short, with 10 bases between. This CDR3 is built from 11 residues. In DNA form, the CDR3 reads TGTGCCAGCCCTGGACAGCCTGAAGCTTTCTTT. Translation gives CASPGQPEAFF. Combining the CDR3 with reference TRBV2 and TRBJ1-1 gives the whole variable domain EPEVTQTPSHQVTQMGQEVILRCVPISNHLYFYWYRQILGQKVEFLVSFYNNEISEKSEIFDDQFSVERPDGSNFTLKIRSTKLEDSAMYFCASPGQPEAFFGQGTRLTVV.

J is TRBJ1-2 and V is TRBV7-2; possible D gene TRBD1, 5 bases. Germline V CDR1 and CDR2: SGHTA, FQGNSA. CDR3 size: 12 residues. Between the trimmed V and J ends, which lost 2 bases and 9 bases, there was a span of 10 bases. CDR3 sequence reads: CASSLIQGSYTF. CDR3 coding DNA: TGTGCCAGCAGCTTAATCCAGGGAAGCTACACCTTC. Together with reference TRBV7-2 and TRBJ1-2, the CDR3 gives the full variable domain: GAGVSQSPSNKVTEKGKDVELRCDPISGHTALYWYRQSLGQGLEFLIYFQGNSAPDKSGLPSDRFSAERTGGSVSTLTIQRTQQEDSAVYLCASSLIQGSYTFGSGTRLTVV.

CDR3 coding DNA: TGTGCCTGGGCCCGGGACAGATATAGCAATCAGCCCCAGCATTTT. It encodes CAWARDRYSNQPQHF. J is TRBJ1-5 and V is TRBV30, with TRBD1 matching over 7 bases. Germline trimming cut 5 bases from V and 0 bases from J; bases unmatched to any gene: 7. Germline-derived CDR1 and CDR2 are GTSNPN and SVGIG (reference sequence). CDR3 size: 15 residues.

This clonotype appeared a few times. V and J are TRBV10-3 and TRBJ2-7; maybe TRBD2 (5 bases). The germline gives CDR1 ENHRY, CDR2 SYGVKD. The CDR3 is made up of 14 amino acids. V shed 3 bases and J shed 0 bases, with 9 bases lying between them. The CDR3 bases are TGTGCCATCAGTGACGTGGACTTCTCCTACGAGCAGTACTTC. Encoded protein: CAISDVDFSYEQYF.

This clonotype was recorded a few times. The J gene is TRBJ2-6, the V gene TRBV20-1; D uncertain. The CDR3 has 12 residues. Trimming shortened V by 4 bases and J by 4 bases, and 5 bases separated the two germline ends. Germline V gene data show CDR1 as DFQATT and CDR2 as SNEGSKA (reference sequence). The CDR3 nucleotides are TGCAGTGCTATAAAAGGGGCCAACGTCCTGACTTTC. Its translation: CSAIKGANVLTF.

This clonotype appeared many times. The chain carries TRBV20-1 and TRBJ1-5, with D maybe TRBD1 (5 bases). Trimming left V 5 bases short and J 0 bases short, with 11 bases between. The CDR3 runs 14 residues. Germline CDR1 reads DFQATT; CDR2 reads SNEGSKA (reference sequence). CDR3 bases: TGCAGTGCTGTGGACACCTATAGCAATCAGCCCCAGCATTTT. Residues: CSAVDTYSNQPQHF.

This clonotype has a handful of counts. The CDR3 bases are TGCAGCGTTGGCCCCGGACGAGACATTCAGTACTTC. This codes for CSVGPGRDIQYF. This sequence joins TRBV29-1 and TRBJ2-4; D uncertain. Germline-derived CDR1 and CDR2 are SQVTM and ANQGSEA. V lost 4 bases to trimming and J lost 8 bases, with 12 bases between them. This CDR3 contains 12 residues.

This clonotype has a single count. V gene TRBV2 combines with J gene TRBJ1-6; a weak D match, TRBD1 (5 bases). Trimming took off 6 bases at V and 7 bases at J, with 22 bases between the two ends. Per the germline V gene, CDR1 is SNHLY and CDR2 is FYNNEI. The CDR3 has 17 amino acids. CDR3 amino acids: CASRLLAGGTVNSPLHF. CDR3 sequence (DNA): TGTGCCAGCAGGCTACTAGCGGGAGGGACCGTGAATTCACCCCTCCACTTT.

The V and J genes are TRBV4-1 and TRBJ2-7; D remains ambiguous. CDR3 length equals 15 residues. Deletions cut 0 bases from V and 5 bases from J, with 14 bases between. CDR1 is MGHRA, CDR2 YSYEKL, per germline. The CDR3 protein is CASSQDILDQNEQYF. CDR3 bases: TGCGCCAGCAGCCAAGATATCCTGGACCAAAACGAGCAGTACTTC.

A note on this clonotype: The DNA is omitted, as the CDR3 cannot be located on it reliably, and the CDR3 follows TCRdb's listing. The rearrangement links TRBV11-2 to TRBJ1-5; the D call of TRBD1 is as the table states it, not checked on the DNA. Germline V CDR1 and CDR2: SGHAT, FQNNGV. The CDR3 region is 22 residues in length, termini included. CDR3 sequence reads: CASSFYICSARSGGTGKQPQHF.

This clonotype appeared once. This chain joins TRBV14 and TRBJ1-1; the D is unclear. Trimming took off 4 bases at V and 0 bases at J, with 12 bases between the two ends. CDR3 size: 15 residues. Looked up from germline, CDR1 is SGHDN and CDR2 is FVKESK. DNA for the CDR3: TGTGCCAGCAGCCCACGACCAGCCTTGAACACTGAAGCTTTCTTT. It is translated as CASSPRPALNTEAFF. The variable domain in full, with the rest retrieved from reference TRBV14 and TRBJ1-1, is EAGVTQFPSHSVIEKGQTVTLRCDPISGHDNLYWYRRVMGKEIKFLLHFVKESKQDESGMPNNRFLAERTGGTYSTLKVQPAELEDSGVYFCASSPRPALNTEAFFGQGTRLTVV.

Turning to this clonotype: A much bigger clone sits one base away, suggesting this may be a read error. The chain joins TRBV5-1 to TRBJ1-1; D gene uncertain. The V end lost 0 bases, the J end lost 1 base, and 7 bases lay between the germline ends. The V gene's germline CDR1 is SGHRS and CDR2 YFSETQ. This CDR3 has 14 residues. As DNA, the CDR3 is TGCGCCAGCAGCTTGGAGAGCTCGAACACTGAAGCTTTCTTT. Translating gives CASSLESSNTEAFF.